This T cell receptor beta chain originates from a study of blood T cell repertoires in COVID-19. Using immunoSEQ multiplex PCR, the repertoire was profiled, and TCRdb retains in-frame clones only, with some absent. The repertoire consists of about 440,000 clones, with approximately 90% occurring once and the leading ten covering 10% to 15%. CDR1 is WSHSY and CDR2 is SAAADI in the germline V gene. The CDR3 runs to 16 residues. J gave up 2 bases and V 7 bases, and 7 bases lay outside the gene matches. The chain combines TRBV10-2 with TRBJ2-1; the match to TRBD2 covers 11 bases. The receptor's source is a woman between 45 and 65 years old with COVID-19, enrolled during active disease. Material: peripheral blood. The CDR3 coding sequence is TGCGCCAGCACCATTAGCGGGGGGGCCGCCTACAATGAGCAGTTCTTC. Its translation: CASTISGGAAYNEQFF.